This T cell receptor beta chain is drawn from a study of blood T cell repertoires in COVID-19. Across the whole study: T cells, B-cell-depleted T cells, or PBMCs provided the cDNA or gDNA that served as material.

The CDR3 runs to 16 residues. CDR1 and CDR2 (germline): MNHEY, SMNVEV (reference sequence). V lost 4 bases, J lost 3 bases, and 3 bases stayed unmatched. How the authors handled the data: Reference gene primer amplification gave estimated nucleated cell counts. Some clones are missing from TCRdb's copy, which holds only in-frame ones; the method was immunoSEQ multiplex PCR. That table supplies the V and J calls and clone size; D and trimming were determined from the DNA. The sample contains about 47,000 clones, around nine tenths of which appear only once. Sequencing input: peripheral blood. This clonotype originated in a human donor with active COVID-19. The donor label of this sample is uncertain. The rearrangement joins TRBV27 to TRBJ2-3; 14 bases are a match to TRBD2. The CDR3, as DNA: TGTGCCAGCAGTTCCTGGACTAGCGGGAGGACAGATACGCAGTATTTT. It translates to CASSSWTSGRTDTQYF.